This T cell receptor (beta chain) stems from a study of shared clonotypes between healthy human individuals. In the source study's methods: Filtering differed for immunoSEQ, which gave only junction sequences without quality scores. Data came from immunoSEQ multiplex PCR; TCRdb stores just in-frame clones and leaves some out. V and J calls and clone size follow that table, whereas D and trimming were derived from the DNA. The table lists under 600,000 clones, almost 97% of them singletons. Germline V gene lookup returns CDR1 MGHRA and CDR2 YSYEKL. This CDR3 is built from 12 residues. With 1 base removed from V and 6 bases from J, the gap between germline ends came to 7 bases.

Sequenced input: naive CD4+ T cells sorted from blood. Subset defined: CD45RA+ positively selected. V gene TRBV4-1 combines with J gene TRBJ2-7; D remains ambiguous. The sequence derives from a woman in her twenties or thirties in good health. In nucleotides, the CDR3 is TGCGCCAGCAGCCAAGGAGCGCGCGAGCAGTACTTC. This sequence encodes CASSQGAREQYF.